One and the same sample provided the 26 T cell receptor beta chains below, sequenced in a study of PD-L1 blockade in urothelial cancer. Time point meaning: pretreatment peripheral blood. Clones were read by immunoSEQ multiplex PCR, and TCRdb kept only the in-frame ones, dropping some. The sample carries 90,000 or so clones, nearly 90% recorded once. The source was PBMCs, collected around atezolizumab (anti-PD-L1) treatment. The receptors originated from a man between 60 and 70 years old with urothelial cancer.

The chain joins TRBV7-2 to TRBJ2-5, with D unresolved. The V end was cut by 2 bases, the J end by 1 base, with 11 bases between. The germline CDR1 and CDR2 sequences are SGHTA and FQGNSA. The CDR3 runs to 15 residues. In nucleotides, the CDR3 is TGTGCCAGCAGCTTATCAGGTTTGGTCCAAGAGACCCAGTACTTC. It is translated as CASSLSGLVQETQYF.

The chain is built from TRBV7-2 and TRBJ2-3; 10 nucleotides match TRBD2. With V trimmed by 5 bases and J by 2 bases, 4 bases remained unmatched. Germline V gives CDR1 SGHTA, CDR2 FQGNSA. This CDR3 has 15 residues. CDR3: CASSEAGGHTDTQYF. The CDR3 nucleotides read TGTGCCAGCAGCGAAGCGGGAGGGCACACAGATACGCAGTATTTT.

The chain is built from TRBV18 and TRBJ2-5, with D perhaps TRBD1 (5 bases). Trimming took off 3 bases at V and 1 base at J, with 18 bases between the two ends. This CDR3 has 17 amino acids. CDR1 and CDR2 from the germline V gene are KGHSH and LQKENI. CDR3 sequence reads: CASSPILDKLSQETQYF. Here the CDR3 DNA reads TGTGCCAGCTCACCCATCTTGGACAAGCTTAGCCAAGAGACCCAGTACTTC. Filled out from reference TRBV18 and TRBJ2-5, the complete variable domain reads NAGVMQNPRHLVRRRGQEARLRCSPMKGHSHVYWYRQLPEEGLKFMVYLQKENIIDESGMPKERFSAEFPKEGPSILRIQQVVRGDSAAYFCASSPILDKLSQETQYFGPGTRLLVL.

For the CDR3, the DNA is TGTGCCAGCAGTCCCGGGTTCGGGGGCTATGGCTACACCTTC. Translated, it gives CASSPGFGGYGYTF. The chain is built from TRBV2 and TRBJ1-2; D possibly corresponds to TRBD1 (5 bases). This CDR3 region has 14 residues. V was clipped by 5 bases and J by 4 bases, with 14 bases between them. The germline V gene encodes CDR1 SNHLY and CDR2 FYNNEI. The full variable domain, with the rest looked up from reference TRBV2 and TRBJ1-2, is EPEVTQTPSHQVTQMGQEVILRCVPISNHLYFYWYRQILGQKVEFLVSFYNNEISEKSEIFDDQFSVERPDGSNFTLKIRSTKLEDSAMYFCASSPGFGGYGYTFGSGTRLTVV.

The chain has TRBV28 and TRBJ2-3; perhaps TRBD1 as D (6 bases). There are 14 residues in the CDR3. Germline V gene lookup returns CDR1 MDHEN and CDR2 SYDVKM. V lost 5 bases and J 2 bases, leaving 11 bases between the germline ends. The DNA of the CDR3 is TGTGCCAGCAGTGCACAGGGAAACACAGATACGCAGTATTTT. As protein: CASSAQGNTDTQYF.

The V call is TRBV5-4, the J call TRBJ1-2, with TRBD1 identical over 12 bases. V lost 4 bases and J lost 7; bases outside the gene matches: 5. The CDR3 length is 14 residues. CDR1 and CDR2 (germline): SGHNT, YYREEE (reference sequence). Here the CDR3 DNA reads TGTGCCAGCAGCGGGGGACAGGGGGCGCTTGGCTACACCTTC. It yields the protein CASSGGQGALGYTF.

In this sample, this clone turned up once. The chain recombines TRBV6-4 with TRBJ2-7; 11 positions agree with TRBD2. This CDR3 comprises 16 residues. Germline values: CDR1 MRHNA, CDR2 SNTAGT. V was clipped by 0 bases and J by 3 bases; unmatched bases: 4. CDR3 loop: CASSDSTSGVRYEQYF. In DNA, the CDR3 is TGTGCCAGCAGTGACTCGACTAGCGGGGTCCGCTACGAGCAGTACTTC.

This clone has a handful of counts. The V call is TRBV9, the J call TRBJ1-6; possibly TRBD1 for D (6 bases). The CDR3 totals 15 residues. V lost 0 bases, J lost 9 bases, and 13 bases lay in between. Per the germline V gene, CDR1 is SGDLS and CDR2 is YYNGEE. CDR3 nucleotides: TGTGCCAGCAGCGTAGGGACAGTATTGGGTTCACCCCTCCACTTT. Its translation is CASSVGTVLGSPLHF.

The chain couples TRBV7-8 to TRBJ1-6; 8 bases map to TRBD1. Trimming took 5 bases from V and 10 from J; bases not matched to a gene: 7. The CDR3 has 14 amino acids. Germline V gives CDR1 SGHVS, CDR2 FQNEAQ. Here the CDR3 DNA reads TGTGCCAGCAGCCGGGATCAGGGGGCCTCACCCCTCCACTTT. Residues: CASSRDQGASPLHF.

The chain links TRBV27 to TRBJ1-5; no clear D. Trimming shortened V by 7 bases and J by 6 bases, and 22 bases separated the two germline ends. CDR3 size: 16 residues. Looked up from germline, CDR1 is MNHEY and CDR2 is SMNVEV (reference sequence). For the CDR3, the DNA is TGTGCCAGCATGGGCCTCGGGATGGGTAGGAGTCAGCCCCAGCATTTT. Its translation: CASMGLGMGRSQPQHF.

The rearrangement uses TRBV7-2 and TRBJ1-2; 7 bases are shared with TRBD1. From germline, CDR1 is SGHTA and CDR2 FQGNSA. The V gene end was trimmed by 2 bases and the J gene end by 1 base; junction bases not matched to a gene: 7. This CDR3 is built from 16 residues. The CDR3: CASSLSVAGGNYGYTF. The DNA for the CDR3 is TGTGCCAGCAGCTTATCAGTGGCAGGGGGTAACTATGGCTACACCTTC.

Written as DNA, the CDR3 is TGTGCCAGCTCACTAAGGACTAGCACAGATACGCAGTATTTT. Translation: CASSLRTSTDTQYF. The chain is built from TRBV18 and TRBJ2-3, with TRBD2 as a possible D gene (5 bases). The germline V gene encodes CDR1 KGHSH and CDR2 LQKENI. V lost 4 bases and J lost 0, with 8 bases in between. This CDR3 has 14 amino acids.

The chain is built from TRBV19 and TRBJ2-5; D is unclear. Trimming cost V 6 bases and J 5 bases, with 13 bases left between them. Germline CDR1 and CDR2: LNHDA and SQIVND (reference sequence). This CDR3 contains 13 residues. The CDR3 DNA reads as TGTGCCAGTAGCCCCGGTCCCAGGGAGACCCAGTACTTC. It encodes CASSPGPRETQYF.

This chain uses TRBV15 with TRBJ2-1; 8 bases align to TRBD1. V lost 2 bases, J lost 5 bases, and 5 bases stayed unmatched. CDR3 length equals 15 residues. In germline, CDR1 is LNHNV, CDR2 YYDKDF (reference sequence). Here the CDR3 reads CATSRSPGQDNEQFF. Here the CDR3 DNA reads TGTGCCACCAGCAGATCACCGGGACAGGACAATGAGCAGTTCTTC. Full variable domain (remainder filled in from reference TRBV15 and TRBJ2-1): DAMVIQNPRYQVTQFGKPVTLSCSQTLNHNVMYWYQQKSSQAPKLLFHYYDKDFNNEADTPDNFQSRRPNTSFCFLDIRSPGLGDTAMYLCATSRSPGQDNEQFFGPGTRLTVL.

CDR3 nucleotide sequence: TGTGCCAGCAGTCCCCGACTAGCGGGAGTTACCGAGCAGTACTTC. Translation: CASSPRLAGVTEQYF. The chain employs TRBV27 and TRBJ2-7; 12 nucleotides match TRBD2. This CDR3 contains 15 residues. CDR1 and CDR2 (germline): MNHEY, SMNVEV (reference sequence). Trimming at V came to 5 bases and at J to 6 bases, leaving 8 bases not matched to a gene.

The V gene is TRBV28, the J gene TRBJ1-2; 7 bases agree with TRBD1. Germline lookup yields CDR1 MDHEN and CDR2 SYDVKM. This CDR3 is built from 13 residues. Trimming at V came to 7 bases and at J to 3 bases, leaving 5 bases not matched to a gene. Here the CDR3 reads CASTSQGYYGYTF. The DNA of the CDR3 is TGTGCCAGCACCTCACAGGGGTACTATGGCTACACCTTC.

The rearrangement joins TRBV6-6 to TRBJ1-1, with 7 positions matching TRBD1. Germline V CDR1 and CDR2: MNHNY, SVGAGI (reference sequence). This CDR3 has 16 residues. The V segment lost 0 bases and the J segment 1 base; nucleotides outside the gene matches: 5. The CDR3 protein is CASSYSRGTANTEAFF. CDR3 coding DNA: TGTGCCAGCAGTTACTCCCGTGGGACAGCGAACACTGAAGCTTTCTTT.

This chain links TRBV14 with TRBJ2-1, with 7 positions matching TRBD2. Trimming took 4 bases from V and 12 from J; bases not matched to a gene: 6. The CDR3 spans 12 residues. Germline CDR1 is SGHDN and CDR2 is FVKESK. CDR3 in DNA: TGTGCCAGCAGCCGAACTAGCGTCACGCAGTTCTTC. This translates into CASSRTSVTQFF.

This chain uses TRBV7-6 with TRBJ1-1; TRBD1 matches at 10 bases. The ends lost 4 bases at V and 4 bases at J; junction bases unmatched: 6. Germline V gives CDR1 SGHVS, CDR2 FNYEAQ. The CDR3 runs 15 residues. The chain's CDR3 is CASSSRQGAVTEAFF. In DNA, the CDR3 is TGTGCCAGCAGCTCTAGACAGGGGGCGGTCACTGAAGCTTTCTTT.

A single count supports this clone. The chain couples TRBV28 to TRBJ1-1; D gene unclear. The germline V gene has CDR1 MDHEN and CDR2 SYDVKM. CDR3 length equals 12 residues. V was pared by 7 bases and J by 6 bases, with 12 bases between. The CDR3 nucleotides read TGTGCCAGCACCCGAGGTTTCGCTGAAGCTTTCTTT. Residues: CASTRGFAEAFF. The variable domain in full, completed from reference TRBV28 and TRBJ1-1, reads DVKVTQSSRYLVKRTGEKVFLECVQDMDHENMFWYRQDPGLGLRLIYFSYDVKMKEKGDIPEGYSVSREKKERFSLILESASTNQTSMYLCASTRGFAEAFFGQGTRLTVV.

V gene TRBV21-1 combines with J gene TRBJ2-5; the DNA was not compared with TRBD1, the D call given in the table. TRBV21-1 is classified as a pseudogene. The CDR3 is 15 amino acids. The CDR3 DNA reads as TGTGCCAGCAGCACCATTGGACAGGAGCAAGAGACCCAGTACTTC. Amino acids: CASSTIGQEQETQYF.

On this clone itself: Additional DNA sequences in this sample encode the identical CDR3. V is TRBV4-3 and J is TRBJ1-1; D is undetermined. This CDR3 is built from 13 residues. Trimming cost V 0 bases and J 3 bases, with 5 bases left between them. Germline lookup yields CDR1 LGHNA and CDR2 YSLEER. CDR3 loop: CASSQDRDTEAFF. In nucleotides, the CDR3 is TGCGCCAGCAGCCAAGATCGGGACACTGAAGCTTTCTTT.

This rearrangement joins TRBV7-9 to TRBJ2-3, with D possibly being TRBD1 (7 bases). CDR1 and CDR2 from the germline V gene are SEHNR and FQNEAQ (reference sequence). V was pared by 6 bases and J by 2 bases, with 12 bases between. This CDR3 has 14 amino acids. The CDR3 is CASREGAFTDTQYF. Written as DNA, the CDR3 is TGTGCCAGCAGGGAGGGGGCCTTCACAGATACGCAGTATTTT. Supplemented by reference TRBV7-9 and TRBJ2-3, the full variable domain reads DTGVSQNPRHKITKRGQNVTFRCDPISEHNRLYWYRQTLGQGPEFLTYFQNEAQLEKSRLLSDRFSAERPKGSFSTLEIQRTEQGDSAMYLCASREGAFTDTQYFGPGTRLTVL.

Notes on this clone: The junction shows a germline mismatch at one end, possibly a read error. This chain links TRBV6-6 with TRBJ2-7; D may be TRBD1 (6 bases). The CDR3 is 16 residues long. CDR1 is MNHNY and CDR2 is SVGAGI in the germline V gene (reference sequence). The CDR3 region is CAGSLSGTTASYEQYF. The CDR3, as DNA: TGTGCCGGCAGCTTATCCGGGACAACCGCCTCCTACGAGCAGTACTTC.

This CDR3 is CASSESGRGEETQYF. The CDR3 DNA is TGTGCCAGCAGTGAATCGGGCAGGGGGGAAGAGACCCAGTACTTC. V and J are TRBV25-1 and TRBJ2-5; D is possibly TRBD1 (7 bases). V dropped 1 base and J dropped 3 bases, with 12 bases sitting between them. Per germline, CDR1 MGHDK and CDR2 SYGVNS. The CDR3 sequence is 15 residues long.

This chain joins TRBV5-1 and TRBJ2-2, with 8 positions matching TRBD1. The V and J ends lost 1 base and 4 bases, in that order; junction bases with no gene match: 6. This CDR3 spans 16 amino acids. The germline gives CDR1 SGHRS, CDR2 YFSETQ. The CDR3 spells CASSLTRQGTTGELFF. The DNA for the CDR3 is TGCGCCAGCAGCTTGACCCGACAGGGGACCACCGGGGAGCTGTTTTTT.